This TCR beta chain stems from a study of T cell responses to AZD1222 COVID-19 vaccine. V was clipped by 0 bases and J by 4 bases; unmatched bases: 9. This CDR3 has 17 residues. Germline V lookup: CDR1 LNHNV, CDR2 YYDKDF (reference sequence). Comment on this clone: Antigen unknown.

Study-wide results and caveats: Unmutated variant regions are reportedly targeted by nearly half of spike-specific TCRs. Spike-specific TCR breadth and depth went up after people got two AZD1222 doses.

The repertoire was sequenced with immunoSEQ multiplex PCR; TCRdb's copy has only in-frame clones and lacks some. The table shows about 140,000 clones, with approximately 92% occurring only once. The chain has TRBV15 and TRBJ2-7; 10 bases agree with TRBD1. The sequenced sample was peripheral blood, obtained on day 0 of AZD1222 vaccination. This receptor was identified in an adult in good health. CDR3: CATSRDQAGTGVYEQYF. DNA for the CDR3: TGTGCCACCAGCAGAGATCAGGCCGGGACAGGGGTTTACGAGCAGTACTTC.